This T cell receptor beta chain was sequenced in a study of OX40 agonist ivuxolimab in advanced cancers. The data were produced by immunoSEQ multiplex PCR, yet TCRdb's version contains in-frame clones alone and is incomplete. The sample holds approximately 33,000 clones, roughly nine tenths seen once. This CDR3 region has 14 residues. Unmatched junction bases numbered 5, after V lost 5 bases and J lost 3 bases. CDR1 and CDR2 (germline): SGHAT, FQDESV (reference sequence). The input for sequencing was CD4+ or CD8+ T cells sorted from blood, taken in a trial of the OX40 agonist ivuxolimab. J is TRBJ2-7 and V is TRBV11-1; 9 nucleotides line up with TRBD1. The TCR sequence derives from an adult with an advanced solid tumor such as melanoma, head and neck, liver or kidney cancer. The CDR3 DNA reads as TGTGCCAGCAGCCACACAGGGGGCCACTACGAGCAGTACTTC. Amino acids: CASSHTGGHYEQYF.